What follows are 9 T cell receptor beta chains derived from one specimen sequenced in a study of regulatory T cells in long-lasting Graves disease. Building of the TCR beta libraries involved iRepertoire HTBI primers and Arm-PCR of CDR3 regions. TCRdb called the multiplex PCR reads again in MiXCR, with one record for every CDR3 protein. The sample shows around 450,000 distinct CDR3 sequences, roughly a fifth of them seen only once. Time point denoted: persistent/refractory GD, antithyroid drugs over 5 years with positive TRAb. Construction of the TCR library relied on RNA isolated from PBMCs. Source: peripheral blood mononuclear cells (PBMCs), taken when the disease was refractory, from a patient treated with antithyroid drugs. The receptors shown here come from a female donor with Graves disease.

This clonotype has a count of ten or more. The chain joins TRBV20-1 to TRBJ2-4; D is unresolved. Germline V gene data show CDR1 as DFQATT and CDR2 as SNEGSKA (reference sequence). The V and J ends lost 0 bases and 0 bases respectively, with 12 bases between them. This CDR3 contains 16 residues. Here the CDR3 reads CSARDRGSLAKNIQYF. CDR3 nucleotides: TGCAGTGCTAGAGATCGAGGCAGTCTAGCCAAAAACATTCAGTACTTC.

The sample holds many counts of this clonotype. V usage is TRBV7-2 and J usage is TRBJ2-7, with D perhaps matching TRBD2 (5 bases). V shed 6 bases and J shed 1 base, with 10 bases lying between them. Germline CDR1 SGHTA, CDR2 FQGNSA. The CDR3 runs to 13 residues. CDR3: CASRGGESYEQYF. The CDR3 region has the DNA TGTGCCAGCAGAGGTGGGGAGTCCTACGAGCAGTACTTC. The variable domain in full, completed from reference TRBV7-2 and TRBJ2-7, reads GAGVSQSPSNKVTEKGKDVELRCDPISGHTALYWYRQSLGQGLEFLIYFQGNSAPDKSGLPSDRFSAERTGGSVSTLTIQRTQQEDSAVYLCASRGGESYEQYFGPGTRLTVT.

This clonotype showed up many times. The genes are TRBV27 and TRBJ1-1, with 7 bases lining up with TRBD1. Trimming took 3 bases from V and 1 from J; bases not matched to a gene: 5. Germline CDR1 reads MNHEY; CDR2 reads SMNVEV (reference sequence). This CDR3 spans 15 amino acids. The CDR3 DNA sequence: TGTGCCAGCAGTTTTCTCGACAGGGCGAACACTGAAGCTTTCTTT. Translated: CASSFLDRANTEAFF.

In its sample, this clonotype was seen a few times. The chain couples TRBV29-1 to TRBJ2-3; 11 positions match TRBD2. Trimming removed 7 bases from V and 8 bases from J; junction bases left unmatched: 41. This CDR3 has 24 amino acids. The germline gives CDR1 SQVTM, CDR2 ANQGSEA. This chain's CDR3 is CSADGLAGGPPSAQAPLSTSTQYF. CDR3 bases: TGCAGCGCCGATGGGCTAGCGGGAGGCCCCCCCTCAGCACAAGCTCCTCTCAGCACAAGTACGCAGTATTTT.

The rearrangement uses TRBV19 and TRBJ2-2; 7 bases fit TRBD1. CDR3 length: 19 residues. Germline V gene sequence: CDR1 LNHDA, CDR2 SQIVND (reference sequence). V was pared by 5 bases and J by 5 bases, with 20 bases of the junction left unmatched. The CDR3: CASSALGLRDSLLTGELFF. CDR3 in DNA: TGTGCCAGTAGTGCTTTAGGACTCCGGGACAGCCTTCTTACCGGGGAGCTGTTTTTT.

This clonotype was detected ten times or more. The chain links TRBV7-2 to TRBJ2-7; TRBD1 or TRBD2 may be the D gene (6 bases each). This CDR3 is built from 13 residues. The germline CDR1 and CDR2 sequences are SGHTA and FQGNSA. Trimming shortened V by 1 base and J by 5 bases, and 9 bases separated the two germline ends. The CDR3 coding sequence is TGTGCCAGCAGCTTAGTGGGGGGCGACGAGCAGTACTTC. This gives the protein CASSLVGGDEQYF.

This clonotype was seen more than once but under ten times. This chain connects TRBV9 to TRBJ2-7; 8 bases match TRBD1. The CDR3 has 14 residues. Germline loops: CDR1 SGDLS, CDR2 YYNGEE. J was trimmed by 5 bases and V by 0 bases; bases with no gene match: 4. The CDR3 sequence is CASSVVGQGDEQYF. DNA for the CDR3: TGTGCCAGCAGCGTAGTAGGACAGGGTGACGAGCAGTACTTC.

This clonotype was picked up many times. The rearrangement joins TRBV7-3 to TRBJ1-2; TRBD1 matches 7 bases. CDR1 and CDR2 from the germline V gene are SGHTA and FQGTGA. V was pared by 8 bases and J by 1 base, with 7 bases of the junction left unmatched. The CDR3 extends over 14 amino acids. The CDR3: CASAQGGDNYGYTF. CDR3 nucleotides: TGTGCCAGCGCTCAGGGGGGAGATAACTATGGCTACACCTTC.

This clonotype was observed a few times. This rearrangement joins TRBV18 to TRBJ1-5, with 7 bases fitting TRBD1. The CDR3 is 16 residues long. V lost 6 bases, J lost 0 bases, and 8 bases stayed unmatched. Germline V gene data show CDR1 as KGHSH and CDR2 as LQKENI. CDR3 sequence reads: CASSPPGQYSNQPQHF. The CDR3 region has the DNA TGTGCCAGCTCGCCTCCGGGACAGTATAGCAATCAGCCCCAGCATTTT. The full variable domain, its missing parts supplied by reference TRBV18 and TRBJ1-5, is NAGVMQNPRHLVRRRGQEARLRCSPMKGHSHVYWYRQLPEEGLKFMVYLQKENIIDESGMPKERFSAEFPKEGPSILRIQQVVRGDSAAYFCASSPPGQYSNQPQHFGDGTRLSIL.